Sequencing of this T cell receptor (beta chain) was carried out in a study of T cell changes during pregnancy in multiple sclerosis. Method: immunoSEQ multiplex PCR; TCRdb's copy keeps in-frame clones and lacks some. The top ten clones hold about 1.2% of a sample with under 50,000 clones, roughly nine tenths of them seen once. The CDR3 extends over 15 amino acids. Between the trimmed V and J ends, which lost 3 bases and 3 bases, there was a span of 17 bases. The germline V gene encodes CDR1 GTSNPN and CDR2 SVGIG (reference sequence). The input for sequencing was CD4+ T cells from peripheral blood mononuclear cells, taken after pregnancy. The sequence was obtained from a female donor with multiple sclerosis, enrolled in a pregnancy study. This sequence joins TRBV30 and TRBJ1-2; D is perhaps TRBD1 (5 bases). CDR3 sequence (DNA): TGTGCCTGGAGCCCGGGAGCGGGGCAGTACTATGGCTACACCTTC. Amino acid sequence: CAWSPGAGQYYGYTF.